A selection of T cell receptor beta chains follows, all from one sample in a study of cytomegalovirus exposure and HLA in healthy donors. The assay was immunoSEQ multiplex PCR, and TCRdb's table has in-frame clones only and misses some. Among under 200,000 clones listed, around 73% were seen once. What was sequenced was PBMCs. These receptors were collected from a woman between 18 and 29 years old in good health and CMV-seropositive. The conserved cysteine and the conserved F or W are not part of the CDR3 here. D genes are given only for firm matches.

V,J,D,CDR3
TRBV10-1,TRBJ1-6,TRBD1,ASSLKTGQESSPLH
TRBV6-1,TRBJ2-2,TRBD2,AISEPGLAGANTGELF
TRBV5-1,TRBJ2-1,-,ASSLELAVGTYNEQF
TRBV7-2,TRBJ2-7,TRBD2,ASSPDRGDEQY
TRBV19,TRBJ1-5,TRBD1,ASSSGGWGNQPQH
TRBV2,TRBJ1-1,-,ASSIQGEGTEAF
TRBV5-8,TRBJ2-7,-,ASSRTPRPYEQY
TRBV9,TRBJ2-7,TRBD1,VSSPRAGQGASHYEQY
TRBV28,TRBJ2-3,-,ASAGAGTQY
TRBV4-1,TRBJ2-7,-,ASSPVHSYEQY
TRBV30,TRBJ1-5,-,AWSVGFVGASNQPQH
TRBV2,TRBJ2-7,-,ASRSRDTESYEQY
TRBV5-1,TRBJ2-5,-,ASSLGESGTQY
TRBV7-5,TRBJ2-7,-,VRSLENSYSYEQY
TRBV28,TRBJ2-5,TRBD2,ASSYGTSRQETQY
TRBV4-3,TRBJ1-2,-,ASSQQASYGYT
TRBV7-2,TRBJ2-7,TRBD2,ASSLARRGAPSYEQY
TRBV6-6,TRBJ2-6,-,ASSYPSGDGANVLT
TRBV5-6,-,TRBD1,ASSGDREAYEQY
TRBV19,TRBJ1-5,TRBD1,ASSIAGGRNQPQH
TRBV30,TRBJ2-7,TRBD2,AWSGPGTRGFYEQY
TRBV7-9,TRBJ2-1,TRBD1,ASSLEGTGSNEQF
TRBV19,TRBJ1-5,-,ASRAGDGSNQPQH
TRBV12-5,TRBJ2-3,-,ASGLGAGRGTDTQY
TRBV5-6,TRBJ1-4,-,ASSPTVQGFNEKLF
TRBV30,TRBJ1-1,TRBD1,AWSEGQGGTEAF
TRBV7-2,TRBJ2-7,TRBD2,ASSLARAGGPYEQY
TRBV5-1,TRBJ1-6,TRBD1,ASSPRTGNSPLH
TRBV27,TRBJ2-1,TRBD1,ASRGTGNNEQF
TRBV7-2,TRBJ2-7,TRBD1,ASSEEGRDRDYEQY
TRBV7-2,TRBJ2-7,TRBD2,ASSLREGLREQY
TRBV9,-,-,ASSVSDYEQY
TRBV6-5,TRBJ2-7,-,ASSYSGGLVYEQY
TRBV6-6,TRBJ2-1,-,ASSYSLFINEQF
TRBV7-2,TRBJ2-5,TRBD2,ASSLSIASGDGTQY
TRBV12-5,TRBJ2-7,-,ASSYGYEQY
TRBV30,TRBJ1-1,-,AWSVGQYGNTEAF
TRBV30,TRBJ2-3,-,AWSVQGVADTQY
TRBV9,TRBJ1-1,-,ASSSDGRGQRNTEAF
TRBV7-9,TRBJ1-2,TRBD1,ASSFTGADGYT
TRBV9,TRBJ1-4,-,ASSAGLTNEKLF
TRBV19,TRBJ2-7,TRBD2,ASSPRTSGGGYEQY
TRBV9,TRBJ1-4,-,ASSAEVSTNEKLF
TRBV23-1,TRBJ1-2,-,ASSQRRQSGYT
TRBV19,TRBJ1-6,-,ASSTGQFYNSPLH
TRBV27,TRBJ2-3,TRBD1,ASSRDRGIDTQY
TRBV28,TRBJ2-1,TRBD1,ASSPISPVSGQGMKSSYNEQF
TRBV6-6,TRBJ1-1,-,ASSNSGENTEAF
TRBV18,TRBJ2-7,-,ASSSSAEYEQY
TRBV11-2,TRBJ2-1,-,ASRPSTLYNEQF
TRBV7-2,TRBJ2-3,TRBD2,ASSSPWLRGGPADTQY
TRBV19,TRBJ2-7,-,ASSPPGLAYEQY